This TCR beta chain was identified during a study of blood T cell repertoires in COVID-19. Overall study: T cells, B-cell-depleted T cells, or PBMCs provided the cDNA or gDNA that served as material.

Profiled with immunoSEQ multiplex PCR; TCRdb holds only in-frame clones, not every one. The sample records about 180,000 clones, nearly 80% being singletons. This clone has only a few counts. CDR1 MNHEY and CDR2 SMNVEV come from the germline V gene (reference sequence). V lost 7 bases and J lost 1, with 14 bases in between. The CDR3 spans 15 residues. Individuals aged roughly 18 to 95 years were recruited from 24 US areas. Assignments of participants to cohorts depended upon their own reported clinical history. Those designated as exposed participants met a COVID-19 case within 2 weeks before study entry.

The chain has TRBV27 and TRBJ2-1, with a possible D match to TRBD1 (5 bases). Material: PBMCs or T cells enriched from blood (not recorded which). The receptor comes from a man aged 60 to 69 who had been exposed to COVID-19. The CDR3 nucleotides are TGTGCCAGCAAAGCCCAGGGCGCATCCTACAATGAGCAGTTCTTC. Its translation: CASKAQGASYNEQFF.